The 22 T cell receptor beta chains in this list originate from one sample, sequenced in a study of T cell responses to AZD1222 COVID-19 vaccine. TCRdb keeps only in-frame clones here, not all; method: immunoSEQ multiplex PCR. The repertoire holds about 210,000 clones, with approximately 94% as singletons. The specimen was peripheral blood, collected 28 days after the second dose of the MenACWY control vaccine. These receptors were obtained from an adult who received the MenACWY meningococcal vaccine as a control.

The chain links TRBV6-5 to TRBJ1-2; D is perhaps TRBD1 (6 bases). The CDR3 sequence is 14 residues long. With 0 bases removed from V and 8 bases from J, the gap between germline ends came to 13 bases. Germline loops: CDR1 MNHEY, CDR2 SVGAGI. The CDR3 DNA is TGTGCCAGCAGTTACTCGAACAGGGCGTCAGGCTACACCTTC. The encoded protein is CASSYSNRASGYTF.

This chain connects TRBV28 to TRBJ1-4; D is possibly TRBD1 (6 bases). In germline, CDR1 is MDHEN, CDR2 SYDVKM. The V gene lost 6 bases and the J gene lost 7 bases, with 18 bases spanning the gap. The CDR3 has 15 residues. The CDR3 DNA sequence: TGTGCCAGCAGGGGGAGGGGGTCCTCTTTTGAAAAACTGTTTTTT. The encoded protein is CASRGRGSSFEKLFF.

The V call is TRBV27, the J call TRBJ2-2, with no clear D. Germline V lookup: CDR1 MNHEY, CDR2 SMNVEV (reference sequence). V lost 2 bases, J lost 0 bases, and 4 bases lay in between. CDR3 length: 14 residues. DNA of the CDR3: TGTGCCAGCAGTTTAGGCGCGAACACCGGGGAGCTGTTTTTT. This encodes CASSLGANTGELFF.

The chain employs TRBV4-1 and TRBJ1-6; D may be TRBD1 (6 bases). CDR3 size: 15 residues. V was shortened by 3 bases and J by 5 bases, with 11 bases between the two germline ends. Germline V lookup: CDR1 MGHRA, CDR2 YSYEKL. CDR3: CASSHIKGDNSPLHF. CDR3 sequence (DNA): TGCGCCAGCAGCCATATCAAGGGGGATAATTCACCCCTCCACTTT.

A remark on this clone: The same CDR3 is also encoded by other DNA sequences in this sample. V is TRBV19 and J is TRBJ1-5, with 7 bases aligning to TRBD1. The V gene end was trimmed by 1 base and the J gene end by 6 bases; junction bases not matched to a gene: 6. Germline V gene data show CDR1 as LNHDA and CDR2 as SQIVND (reference sequence). The CDR3 has 15 amino acids. The CDR3 loop reads CASSIGQGVGQPQHF. In nucleotides, the CDR3 is TGTGCCAGTAGTATAGGACAGGGAGTAGGTCAGCCCCAGCATTTT. Full variable domain (missing parts from reference TRBV19 and TRBJ1-5): DGGITQSPKYLFRKEGQNVTLSCEQNLNHDAMYWYRQDPGQGLRLIYYSQIVNDFQKGDIAEGYSVSREKKESFPLTVTSAQKNPTAFYLCASSIGQGVGQPQHFGDGTRLSIL.

The chain employs TRBV6-5 and TRBJ1-2; possibly TRBD1 for D (5 bases). Germline V lookup: CDR1 MNHEY, CDR2 SVGAGI. V was trimmed by 6 bases and J by 3 bases, leaving 11 bases between them. CDR3 length: 13 residues. The CDR3 reads CASSRDSYYGYTF. The CDR3 DNA reads TGTGCCAGCAGCAGGGATTCCTACTATGGCTACACCTTC.

As regards this clone: The same CDR3 also results from other DNA sequences found in this sample. J is TRBJ2-3 and V is TRBV7-3; a possible D gene is TRBD1 (5 bases). V lost 2 bases to trimming and J lost 1 base, with 10 bases between them. The CDR3 is 15 residues long. Germline CDR1 SGHTA, CDR2 FQGTGA. CDR3 region: CASSLASGRTDTQYF. CDR3 in DNA: TGTGCCAGCAGCTTAGCTTCAGGGCGCACAGATACGCAGTATTTT.

V gene TRBV28 combines with J gene TRBJ1-2; D remains ambiguous. V lost 4 bases to trimming and J lost 6 bases, with 18 bases between them. The CDR3 runs to 15 residues. Per germline, CDR1 MDHEN and CDR2 SYDVKM. The CDR3 spells CASSWARPPLDGYTF. As DNA, the CDR3 is TGTGCCAGCAGTTGGGCGCGGCCACCCCTAGATGGCTACACCTTC.

The V gene is TRBV9, the J gene TRBJ2-2; no firm D call. V dropped 1 base and J dropped 0 bases, with 7 bases sitting between them. Germline V gene data show CDR1 as SGDLS and CDR2 as YYNGEE. The CDR3 is made up of 15 amino acids. The CDR3 nucleotides read TGTGCCAGCAGCGTACAGAGCGCGAACACCGGGGAGCTGTTTTTT. Translation gives CASSVQSANTGELFF.

The V and J genes are TRBV11-2 and TRBJ1-1, with TRBD1 identical over 8 bases. V lost 6 bases and J lost 5; bases outside the gene matches: 8. This CDR3 spans 14 amino acids. CDR1 SGHAT and CDR2 FQNNGV come from the germline V gene. The CDR3 reads CASRTGVSGTEAFF. The CDR3 DNA reads TGTGCCAGCAGGACAGGGGTTTCGGGGACTGAAGCTTTCTTT.

The V and J genes are TRBV19 and TRBJ2-1, with D uncertain. The CDR3 runs 11 residues. Trimming pared 4 bases from V and 4 bases from J, leaving 2 bases between. Per germline, CDR1 LNHDA and CDR2 SQIVND (reference sequence). CDR3 bases: TGTGCCAGTAGTACATACAATGAGCAGTTCTTC. Translating it yields CASSTYNEQFF.

V is TRBV28 and J is TRBJ2-5; D perhaps matches TRBD2 (6 bases). Germline CDR1 is MDHEN and CDR2 is SYDVKM. The CDR3 consists of 12 residues. V was trimmed by 10 bases and J by 6 bases, leaving 15 bases between them. CDR3 DNA: TGTGCCACGTCGCGGGGTGGGCAGACCCAGTACTTC. Translating gives CATSRGGQTQYF.

This clone was observed once. The chain couples TRBV4-3 to TRBJ1-2, with 10 bases matching TRBD1. Per the germline V gene, CDR1 is LGHNA and CDR2 is YSLEER. There are 15 residues in the CDR3. V lost 4 bases to trimming and J lost 8 bases; unmatched junction nucleotides: 10. CDR3 sequence: CASSPGQGMGPGYTF. CDR3 DNA sequence: TGCGCCAGCAGCCCGGGACAGGGGATGGGACCAGGCTACACCTTC.

This chain joins TRBV6-1 and TRBJ2-7; D might be TRBD1 (6 bases). Germline values: CDR1 MNHNS, CDR2 SASEGT. The CDR3 length is 14 residues. The V end lost 0 bases, the J end lost 4 bases, and 10 bases lay between the germline ends. CDR3 residues: CASSEAPGDYEQYF. The CDR3 DNA reads as TGTGCCAGCAGTGAAGCGCCAGGGGATTACGAGCAGTACTTC.

The chain uses TRBV6-6 and TRBJ1-4, with TRBD1 matching 9 bases. Germline V gene sequence: CDR1 MNHNY, CDR2 SVGAGI (reference sequence). The CDR3 has 15 amino acids. Trimming cost V 5 bases and J 8 bases; bases outside gene matches: 9. The CDR3: CASSPGQGRREKLFF. The CDR3 coding sequence is TGTGCCAGCAGTCCGGGACAGGGAAGGCGAGAAAAACTGTTTTTT.

The rearrangement links TRBV5-1 to TRBJ1-6, with no clear D. Trimming removed 0 bases at V and 9 bases at J, with 13 bases between. This CDR3 has 15 amino acids. The germline V gene encodes CDR1 SGHRS and CDR2 YFSETQ. CDR3 sequence: CASSLVGLRSSPLHF. CDR3 DNA sequence: TGCGCCAGCAGCTTGGTAGGGCTTAGGTCTTCACCCCTCCACTTT.

This rearrangement joins TRBV14 to TRBJ2-1; D is unclear. Trimming pared 4 bases from V and 9 bases from J, leaving 22 bases between. The CDR3 runs 16 residues. Germline V gene data show CDR1 as SGHDN and CDR2 as FVKESK. The DNA for the CDR3 is TGTGCCAGCAGCCCCCTCATCGGGTTTGCTTTAGGTGAGCAGTTCTTC. Protein: CASSPLIGFALGEQFF.

V and J are TRBV27 and TRBJ2-5; D not resolved. Trimming cost V 5 bases and J 1 base, with 8 bases left between them. CDR3 length equals 13 residues. Germline CDR1 is MNHEY and CDR2 is SMNVEV (reference sequence). CDR3 loop: CASSRTGQETQYF. The CDR3 DNA reads as TGTGCCAGCAGTCGGACGGGCCAAGAGACCCAGTACTTC.

This chain joins TRBV28 and TRBJ1-5; D gene uncertain. In germline, CDR1 is MDHEN, CDR2 SYDVKM. The CDR3 contains 16 residues. V lost 3 bases and J 1 base, leaving 13 bases between the germline ends. CDR3 coding DNA: TGTGCCAGCAGTTTGAGTTTCTTTAGGAGCAATCAGCCCCAGCATTTT. Protein sequence: CASSLSFFRSNQPQHF.

V is TRBV6-5 and J is TRBJ2-5; D is possibly TRBD2 (6 bases). The CDR3 totals 14 residues. The germline V and J ends were trimmed by 2 bases and 5 bases, with 12 bases remaining between them. Germline CDR1 is MNHEY and CDR2 is SVGAGI. The CDR3 spells CASSYRGGAETQYF. For the CDR3, the DNA is TGTGCCAGCAGTTACAGGGGCGGGGCGGAGACCCAGTACTTC.

This chain connects TRBV12-3 or TRBV12-4 to TRBJ1-5; D ambiguous. Trimming left V 4 bases short and J 2 bases short, with 3 bases between. The CDR3 has 12 amino acids. In DNA, the CDR3 is TGTGCCAGCAGTTCCCGCAATCAGCCCCAGCATTTT. Its translation: CASSSRNQPQHF.

The gene calls are TRBV24-1 and TRBJ2-2; D might be TRBD1 or TRBD2, each matching 5 bases. Trimming pared 7 bases from V and 4 bases from J, leaving 12 bases between. The CDR3 spans 14 residues. Germline CDR1 is KGHDR and CDR2 is SFDVKD. The CDR3 region has the DNA TGTGCCACCAGCTGGGGGTCCGGCACCGGGGAGCTGTTTTTT. Protein product: CATSWGSGTGELFF.